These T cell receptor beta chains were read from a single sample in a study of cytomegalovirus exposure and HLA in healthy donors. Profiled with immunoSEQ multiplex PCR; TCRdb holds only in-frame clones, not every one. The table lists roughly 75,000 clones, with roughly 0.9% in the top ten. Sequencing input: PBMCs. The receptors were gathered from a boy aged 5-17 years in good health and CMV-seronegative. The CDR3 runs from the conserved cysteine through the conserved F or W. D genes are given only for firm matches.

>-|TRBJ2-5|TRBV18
TGTGCCAGCTCACCGGGACTCAAAGAGACCCAGTACTTC
CASSPGLKETQYF
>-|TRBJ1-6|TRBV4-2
TGTGCCAGCAGCCAAGGTCAACAGATAAATTCACCCCTCCACTTT
CASSQGQQINSPLHF
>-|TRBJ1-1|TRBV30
TGTGCCTGGAGTGCGGTATCTGTCACTGAAGCTTTCTTT
CAWSAVSVTEAFF
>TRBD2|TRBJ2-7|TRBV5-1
TGCGCCAGCAGCGCCCGAGGGAGCGGGAGCTCCTACGAGCAGTACTTC
CASSARGSGSSYEQYF
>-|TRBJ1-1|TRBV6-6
TGTGCCAGCAGTTACTCAGGGGGGAACACTGAAGCTTTCTTT
CASSYSGGNTEAFF
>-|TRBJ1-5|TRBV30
TGTGCCTGGAGTTCTGGGGGCCCGAGCAATCAGCCCCAGCATTTT
CAWSSGGPSNQPQHF
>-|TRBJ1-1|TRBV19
TGTGCCAGTAGTAGATCCGGGACACCAAACACTGAAGCTTTCTTT
CASSRSGTPNTEAFF
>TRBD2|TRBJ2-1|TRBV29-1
TGCAGCGTTAAGGGTTTAGCGGGAGCCGCGAATGAGCAGTTCTTC
CSVKGLAGAANEQFF
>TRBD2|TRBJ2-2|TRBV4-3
TGCGCCAGCAGCCAAGATCGAGCGGGAGGGCCTGCCGGGGAGCTGTTTTTT
CASSQDRAGGPAGELFF
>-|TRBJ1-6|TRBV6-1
TGTGCCAGTTCACGGAGCTCCTATAATTCACCCCTCCACTTT
CASSRSSYNSPLHF
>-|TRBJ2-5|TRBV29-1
TGCAGCGTAAAACTAGCCCAAGAGACCCAGTACTTC
CSVKLAQETQYF
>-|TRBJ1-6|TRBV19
TGTGCCAGTAGTACATTGGGGAGGACTTTTAATTCACCCCTCCACTTT
CASSTLGRTFNSPLHF
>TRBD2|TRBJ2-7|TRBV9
TGTGCCAGCAGCGGGGAACTAGCGCCTACCTACGAGCAGTACTTC
CASSGELAPTYEQYF
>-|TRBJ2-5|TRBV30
TGTGCCTGGAGTGAGGGGAGGGAGACCCAGTACTTC
CAWSEGRETQYF
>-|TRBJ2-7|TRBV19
TGTGCCAGTAGGAGACAGGCTAGTTCCTACGAGCAGTACTTC
CASRRQASSYEQYF
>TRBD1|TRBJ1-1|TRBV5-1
TGCGCCAGCAGCTTGTCGGGACAGGGGTACACTGAAGCTTTCTTT
CASSLSGQGYTEAFF
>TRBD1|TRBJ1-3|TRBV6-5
TGTGCCAGCAGGGACAGGGGGATGAGAAACACCATATATTTT
CASRDRGMRNTIYF
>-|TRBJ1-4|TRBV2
TGTGCCAGCAGGAGAGAGGGGGGGAGGGAAGAAAAACTGTTTTTT
CASRREGGREEKLFF
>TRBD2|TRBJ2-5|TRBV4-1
TGCGCCAGCAGCCAAAAGGGGCTAGCGGCCACCCAAGAGACCCAGTACTTC
CASSQKGLAATQETQYF
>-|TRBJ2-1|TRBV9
TGTGCCAGCAGCGTAAATCTAGGCAATGAGCAGTTCTTC
CASSVNLGNEQFF
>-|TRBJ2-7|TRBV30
TGTGCCTGGAGTGTAGACGGGGTCGAGCAGTACTTC
CAWSVDGVEQYF
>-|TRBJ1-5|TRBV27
TGTGCCAGCAGCCAAAGTGGGGGCCAGCCCCAGCATTTT
CASSQSGGQPQHF
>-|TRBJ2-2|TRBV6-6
TGTGCCAGTTCGCGGGGATACACCGGGGAGCTGTTTTTT
CASSRGYTGELFF
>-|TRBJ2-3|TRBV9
TGTGCCAGCAGCCTCCGGACTAGCACAGATACGCAGTATTTT
CASSLRTSTDTQYF
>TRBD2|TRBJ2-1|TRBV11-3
TGTGCCAGCAGCTCGAGGACTAGCGGGGGTTACAATGAGCAGTTCTTC
CASSSRTSGGYNEQFF
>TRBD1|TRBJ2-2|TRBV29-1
TGCAGCGTTGAACTCCGGGACAGGGGGCTGAGCACCGGGGAGCTGTTTTTT
CSVELRDRGLSTGELFF
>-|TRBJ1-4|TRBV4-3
TGCGCCAGCAGCCAAGATCGGGTGGTTGACGAAAAACTGTTTTTT
CASSQDRVVDEKLFF
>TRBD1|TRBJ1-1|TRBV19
TGTGCCAGTAGGAGGGACAGGGAGACTGAAGCTTTCTTT
CASRRDRETEAFF
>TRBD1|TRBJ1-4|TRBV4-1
TGCGCCAGCAGCCAAGGGACAGGGGGCGAAAAACTGTTTTTT
CASSQGTGGEKLFF
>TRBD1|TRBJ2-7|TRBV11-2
TGTGCCAGCAGCCGGACAGGTTCCTACGAGCAGTACTTC
CASSRTGSYEQYF
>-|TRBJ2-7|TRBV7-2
TGTGCCAGCAGATTTGACAGTTACGAGCAGTACTTC
CASRFDSYEQYF
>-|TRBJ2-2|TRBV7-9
TGTGCCAGCAGCTTAGGGGCTAGCTTCACCGGGGAGCTGTTTTTT
CASSLGASFTGELFF
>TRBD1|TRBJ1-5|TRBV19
TGTGCCAGTAGTAGAGGACAGGGGACCGATCAGCCCCAGCATTTT
CASSRGQGTDQPQHF
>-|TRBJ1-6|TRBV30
TGTGCCGGGAGTCCCCTGAGGGACTATAATTCACCCCTCCACTTT
CAGSPLRDYNSPLHF
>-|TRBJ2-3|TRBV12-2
TGTGCAAGTCGCCCGCACGGGGCTAGCGGGAGGACATATACGCAGTATTTT
CASRPHGASGRTYTQYF
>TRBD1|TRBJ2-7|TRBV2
TGTGCCAGCAGCCCAGGGACAGGGGGCCCCTACGAGCAGTACTTC
CASSPGTGGPYEQYF